This T cell receptor beta chain originates from a study of blood T cell repertoires in COVID-19. The authors' processing: Estimates of nucleated cell counts were drawn from the amplification of reference gene primers. Assay used: immunoSEQ multiplex PCR; TCRdb lists only in-frame clones, some missing. V and J calls and clone size are as listed in that table; D and trimming were resolved from the DNA. The sample holds under 95,000 clones, 91% seen once. CDR3 length: 17 residues. The ends were cut back, 2 bases at V and 7 bases at J, with 20 bases in the middle. Germline V CDR1 and CDR2: LGHDT, YNNKEL (reference sequence). It was during active infection that Seattle patients were enrolled and then longitudinally followed.

Sequenced material: peripheral blood. The receptor comes from a man in his forties or fifties with COVID-19, enrolled during active disease. The rearrangement links TRBV3-1 (or the pseudogene TRBV3-2) to TRBJ2-2; tentatively, D is TRBD2 (5 bases). CDR3 DNA: TGTGCCAGCAGCCAACCACGGCGGATCGGGATTATCGGGGAGCTGTTTTTT. Encoded protein: CASSQPRRIGIIGELFF.